These T cell receptor beta chains were read from a single sample in a study of human versus mouse CDR3 diversity and MHC coevolution. Only in-frame clones appear in the TCRdb table, and some are missing; sequencing was by immunoSEQ multiplex PCR. This sample has tens of thousands of clones, with around 93% found just once. Sequencing used naive CD4+ T cells from blood. These receptors came from a person between 25 and 75 years old in good health. CDR3s leave out the opening cysteine and the closing phenylalanine or tryptophan.

j_gene,v_gene,len,CDR3aa
TRBJ1-5,TRBV18,12,ASSLDRVNQPQH
TRBJ2-2,TRBV6-5,13,ASSYQEGNTGELF
TRBJ1-2,TRBV7-2,12,ASSLDTRGYGYT
TRBJ2-1,TRBV15,12,ATSMGLLNNEQF
TRBJ1-5,TRBV5-5,12,ASSYQGGSQPQH
TRBJ2-3,TRBV5-1,15,ASSLGGSYTSTDTQY
TRBJ2-1,TRBV7-2,14,ASSLSGTSGSNEQF
TRBJ2-2,TRBV7-3,11,ASSFGLIGELF
TRBJ2-7,TRBV6-1,13,ASHGGRGGPFEQY
TRBJ1-5,TRBV7-2,13,ASSPWGDSNQPQH
TRBJ1-1,TRBV5-1,10,ASGQGNTEAF
TRBJ2-1,TRBV27,11,ASSMDRPNEQF
TRBJ2-6,TRBV7-3,13,ASSLLASGANVLT
TRBJ2-7,TRBV5-6,13,ASSPGQVIVYEQY
NA,TRBV9,13,ASSARDSWAYEQY
TRBJ2-5,TRBV7-9,15,ASTRGFLERTQETQY
TRBJ2-7,TRBV9,11,ASSVGQGNEQY
TRBJ1-1,TRBV7-9,12,ASSRKGANTEAF
TRBJ2-6,TRBV7-2,15,ASSLPSTGAGANVLT
TRBJ1-1,TRBV19,12,ASSYDRGVAEAF
TRBJ1-2,TRBV30,12,AWVSGLSNYGYT
TRBJ1-2,TRBV5-4,13,ASSSRDRALGGYT